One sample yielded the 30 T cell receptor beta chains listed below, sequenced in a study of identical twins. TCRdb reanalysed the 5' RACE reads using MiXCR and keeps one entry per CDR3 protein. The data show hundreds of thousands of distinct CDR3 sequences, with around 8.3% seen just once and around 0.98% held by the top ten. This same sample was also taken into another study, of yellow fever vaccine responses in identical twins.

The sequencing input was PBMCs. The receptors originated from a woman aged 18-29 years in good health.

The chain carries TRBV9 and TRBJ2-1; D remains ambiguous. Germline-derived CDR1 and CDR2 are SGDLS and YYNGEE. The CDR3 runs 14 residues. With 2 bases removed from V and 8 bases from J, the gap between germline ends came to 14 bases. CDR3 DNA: TGTGCCAGCAGCGTTCTGGGTCTGCTGGATGAGCAGTTCTTC. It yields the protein CASSVLGLLDEQFF. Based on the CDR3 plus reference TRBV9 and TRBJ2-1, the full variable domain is DSGVTQTPKHLITATGQRVTLRCSPRSGDLSVYWYQQSLDQGLQFLIQYYNGEERAKGNILERFSAQQFPDLHSELNLSSLELGDSALYFCASSVLGLLDEQFFGPGTRLTVL.

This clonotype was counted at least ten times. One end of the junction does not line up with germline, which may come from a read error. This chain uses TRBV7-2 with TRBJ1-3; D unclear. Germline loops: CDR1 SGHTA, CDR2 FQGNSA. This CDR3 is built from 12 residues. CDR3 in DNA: TGTGCCAGCAGCCTAGCCCATAACACCATATATTTT. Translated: CASSLAHNTIYF.

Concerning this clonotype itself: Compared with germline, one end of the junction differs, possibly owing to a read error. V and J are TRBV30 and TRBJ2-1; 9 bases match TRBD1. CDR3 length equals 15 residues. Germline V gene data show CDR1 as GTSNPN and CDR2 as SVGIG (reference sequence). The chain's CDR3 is CACQSLGQGHNVQFF. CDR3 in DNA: TGTGCCTGCCAGTCCTTGGGACAGGGTCACAATGTGCAGTTCTTC. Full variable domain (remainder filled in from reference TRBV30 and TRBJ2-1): SQTIHQWPATLVQPVGSPLSLECTVEGTSNPNLYWYRQAAGRGLQLLFYSVGIGQISSEVPQNLSASRPQDRQFILSSKKLLLSDSGFYLCACQSLGQGHNVQFFGPGTRLTVL.

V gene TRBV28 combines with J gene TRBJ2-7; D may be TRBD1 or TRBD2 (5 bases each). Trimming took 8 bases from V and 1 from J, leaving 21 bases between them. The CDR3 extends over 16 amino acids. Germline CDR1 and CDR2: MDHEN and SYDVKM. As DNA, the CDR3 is TGTGCCAGCGCCCGAGGGTCGGGACGGGTTTCCTACGAGCAGTACTTC. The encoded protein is CASARGSGRVSYEQYF.

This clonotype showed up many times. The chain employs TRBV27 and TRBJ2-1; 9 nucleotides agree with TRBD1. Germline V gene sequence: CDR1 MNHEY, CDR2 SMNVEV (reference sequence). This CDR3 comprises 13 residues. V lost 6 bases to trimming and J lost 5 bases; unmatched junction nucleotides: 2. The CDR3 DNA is TGTGCCAGCAGGGGGACAGGGAACAATGAGCAGTTCTTC. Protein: CASRGTGNNEQFF.

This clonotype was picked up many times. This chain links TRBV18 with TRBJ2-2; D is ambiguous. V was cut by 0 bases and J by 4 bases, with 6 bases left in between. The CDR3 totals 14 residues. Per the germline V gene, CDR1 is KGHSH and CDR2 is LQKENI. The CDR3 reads CASSPPSRTGELFF. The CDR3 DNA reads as TGTGCCAGCTCACCACCGAGTCGCACCGGGGAGCTGTTTTTT.

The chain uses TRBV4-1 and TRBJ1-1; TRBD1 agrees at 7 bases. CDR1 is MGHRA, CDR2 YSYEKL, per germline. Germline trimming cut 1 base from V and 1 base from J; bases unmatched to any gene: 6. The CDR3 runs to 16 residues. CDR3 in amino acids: CASSQVGDRKNTEAFF. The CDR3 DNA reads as TGCGCCAGCAGCCAAGTAGGGGACAGAAAGAACACTGAAGCTTTCTTT.

The CDR3 spells CASSSPGGGYNEQFF. Here the CDR3 DNA reads TGCGCCAGCAGCTCCCCCGGGGGCGGCTACAATGAGCAGTTCTTC. This chain links TRBV5-1 with TRBJ2-1; either TRBD1 or TRBD2 may fit D (6 bases each). Deletions cut 3 bases from V and 3 bases from J, with 13 bases between. The V gene's germline CDR1 is SGHRS and CDR2 YFSETQ. There are 15 residues in the CDR3.

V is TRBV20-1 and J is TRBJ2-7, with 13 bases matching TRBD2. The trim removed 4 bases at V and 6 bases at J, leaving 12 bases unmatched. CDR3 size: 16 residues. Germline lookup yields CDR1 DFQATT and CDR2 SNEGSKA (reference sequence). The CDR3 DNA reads TGCAGTGCTACTAGACCAGGACTAGCGGGAGTGCCCGAGCAGTACTTC. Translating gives CSATRPGLAGVPEQYF.

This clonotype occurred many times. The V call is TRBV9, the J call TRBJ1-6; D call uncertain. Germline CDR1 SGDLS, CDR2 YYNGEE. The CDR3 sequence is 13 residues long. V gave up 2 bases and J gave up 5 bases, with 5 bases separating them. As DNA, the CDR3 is TGTGCCAGCAGCGTGGCGCATAATTCACCCCTCCACTTT. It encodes CASSVAHNSPLHF. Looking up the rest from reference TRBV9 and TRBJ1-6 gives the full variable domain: DSGVTQTPKHLITATGQRVTLRCSPRSGDLSVYWYQQSLDQGLQFLIQYYNGEERAKGNILERFSAQQFPDLHSELNLSSLELGDSALYFCASSVAHNSPLHFGNGTRLTVT.

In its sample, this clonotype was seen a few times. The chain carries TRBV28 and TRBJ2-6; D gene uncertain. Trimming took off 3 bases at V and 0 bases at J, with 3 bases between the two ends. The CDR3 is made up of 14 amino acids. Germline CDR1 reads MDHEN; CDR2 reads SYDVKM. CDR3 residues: CASSFNSGANVLTF. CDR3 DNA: TGTGCCAGCAGTTTTAACTCTGGGGCCAACGTCCTGACTTTC.

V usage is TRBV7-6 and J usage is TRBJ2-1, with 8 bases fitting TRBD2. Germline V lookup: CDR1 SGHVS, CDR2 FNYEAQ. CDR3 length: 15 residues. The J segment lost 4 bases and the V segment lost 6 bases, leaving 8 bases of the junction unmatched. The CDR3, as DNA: TGTGCCAGCAGTCGCATAGCGGGGCCTTACAATGAGCAGTTCTTC. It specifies CASSRIAGPYNEQFF.

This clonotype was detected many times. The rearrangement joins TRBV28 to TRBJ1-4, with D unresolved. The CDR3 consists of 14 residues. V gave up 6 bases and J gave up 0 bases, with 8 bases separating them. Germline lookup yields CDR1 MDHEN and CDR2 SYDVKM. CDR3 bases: TGTGCCAGCAGCACGTTTGCAACTAATGAAAAACTGTTTTTT. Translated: CASSTFATNEKLFF. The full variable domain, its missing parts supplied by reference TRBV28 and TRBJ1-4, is DVKVTQSSRYLVKRTGEKVFLECVQDMDHENMFWYRQDPGLGLRLIYFSYDVKMKEKGDIPEGYSVSREKKERFSLILESASTNQTSMYLCASSTFATNEKLFFGSGTQLSVL.

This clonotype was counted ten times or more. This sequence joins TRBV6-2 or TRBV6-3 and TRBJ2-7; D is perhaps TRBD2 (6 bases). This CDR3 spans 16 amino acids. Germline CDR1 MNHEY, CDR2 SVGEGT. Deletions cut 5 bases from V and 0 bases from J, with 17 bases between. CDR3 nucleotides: TGTGCCAGCAGTGTCGCTAGCGAGGTCTACTCCTACGAGCAGTACTTC. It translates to CASSVASEVYSYEQYF.

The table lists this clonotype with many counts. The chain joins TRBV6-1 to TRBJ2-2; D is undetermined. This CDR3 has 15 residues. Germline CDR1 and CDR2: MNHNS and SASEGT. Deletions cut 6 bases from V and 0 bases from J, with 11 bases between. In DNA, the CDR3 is TGTGCCAGCAGCCAGGCTACTCCGAACACCGGGGAGCTGTTTTTT. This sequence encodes CASSQATPNTGELFF.

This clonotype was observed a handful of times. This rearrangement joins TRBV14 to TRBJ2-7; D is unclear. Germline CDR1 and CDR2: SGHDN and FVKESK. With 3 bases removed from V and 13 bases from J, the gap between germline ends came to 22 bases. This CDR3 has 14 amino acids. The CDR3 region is CASSQAGGPPYEYF. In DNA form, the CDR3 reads TGTGCCAGCAGCCAGGCAGGTGGACCCCCTTACGAATACTTC. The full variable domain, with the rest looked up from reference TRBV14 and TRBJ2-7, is EAGVTQFPSHSVIEKGQTVTLRCDPISGHDNLYWYRRVMGKEIKFLLHFVKESKQDESGMPNNRFLAERTGGTYSTLKVQPAELEDSGVYFCASSQAGGPPYEYFGPGTRLTVT.

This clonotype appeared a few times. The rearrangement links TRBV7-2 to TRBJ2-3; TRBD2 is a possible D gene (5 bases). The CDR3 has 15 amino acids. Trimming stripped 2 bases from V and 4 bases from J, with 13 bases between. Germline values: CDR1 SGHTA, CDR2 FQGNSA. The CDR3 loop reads CASSLLRAAPDTQYF. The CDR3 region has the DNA TGTGCCAGCAGCTTACTGCGGGCCGCCCCAGATACGCAGTATTTT.

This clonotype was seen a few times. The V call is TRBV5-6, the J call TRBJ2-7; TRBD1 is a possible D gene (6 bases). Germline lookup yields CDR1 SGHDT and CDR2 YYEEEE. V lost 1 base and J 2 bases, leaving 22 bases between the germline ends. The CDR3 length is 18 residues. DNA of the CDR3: TGTGCCAGCAGCTTGAGGAGGTCCAGGGGCATTCGGGCCTACGAGCAGTACTTC. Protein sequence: CASSLRRSRGIRAYEQYF.

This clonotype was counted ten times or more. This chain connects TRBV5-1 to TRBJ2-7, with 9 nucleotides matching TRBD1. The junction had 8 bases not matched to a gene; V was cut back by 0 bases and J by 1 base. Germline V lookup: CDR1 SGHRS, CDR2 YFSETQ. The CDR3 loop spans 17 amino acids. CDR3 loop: CASSLGEPGQGSYEQYF. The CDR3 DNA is TGCGCCAGCAGCTTGGGAGAACCGGGACAGGGATCCTACGAGCAGTACTTC.

In nucleotides, the CDR3 is TGCGCCAGCAGCTTGAAGGGAGAGAACACCGGGGAGCTGTTTTTT. Amino acids: CASSLKGENTGELFF. The chain joins TRBV5-1 to TRBJ2-2; weak D call: TRBD2 (5 bases). V dropped 1 base and J dropped 1 base, with 8 bases sitting between them. Germline V gives CDR1 SGHRS, CDR2 YFSETQ. There are 15 residues in the CDR3.

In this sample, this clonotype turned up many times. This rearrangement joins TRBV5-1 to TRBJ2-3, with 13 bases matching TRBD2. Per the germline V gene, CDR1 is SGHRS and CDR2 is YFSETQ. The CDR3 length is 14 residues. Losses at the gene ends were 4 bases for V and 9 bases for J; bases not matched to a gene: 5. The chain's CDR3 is CASSPGTSGMTQYF. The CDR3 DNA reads TGCGCCAGCAGCCCCGGGACTAGCGGGATGACGCAGTATTTT.

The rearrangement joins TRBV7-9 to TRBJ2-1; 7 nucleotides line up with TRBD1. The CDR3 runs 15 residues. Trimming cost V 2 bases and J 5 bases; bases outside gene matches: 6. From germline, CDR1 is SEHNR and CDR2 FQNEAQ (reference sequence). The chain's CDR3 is CASSLTIGTDNEQFF. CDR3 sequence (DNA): TGTGCCAGCAGCTTAACTATAGGGACAGACAATGAGCAGTTCTTC.

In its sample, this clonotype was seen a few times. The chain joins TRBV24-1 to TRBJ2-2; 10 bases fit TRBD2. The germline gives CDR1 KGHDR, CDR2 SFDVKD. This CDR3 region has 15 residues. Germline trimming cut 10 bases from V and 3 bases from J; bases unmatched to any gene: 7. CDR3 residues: CATDSGGPYTGELFF. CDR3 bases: TGTGCCACTGATAGCGGGGGGCCGTACACCGGGGAGCTGTTTTTT.

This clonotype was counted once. CDR3 sequence (DNA): TGTGCCAGCAGCCAGCTGGGGTCGTGGTTCTTC. It yields the protein CASSQLGSWFF. This sequence joins TRBV3-1 and TRBJ2-1; D remains unclear. The CDR3 extends over 11 amino acids. Trimming took off 3 bases at V and 15 bases at J, with 12 bases between the two ends. Germline assignment: CDR1 LGHDT and CDR2 YNNKEL (reference sequence).

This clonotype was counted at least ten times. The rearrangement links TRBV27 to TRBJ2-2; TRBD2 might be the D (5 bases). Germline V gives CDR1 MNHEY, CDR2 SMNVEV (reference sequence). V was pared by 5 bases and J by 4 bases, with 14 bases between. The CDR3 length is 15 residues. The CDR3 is CASSPIRESTGELFF. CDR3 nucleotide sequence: TGTGCCAGCAGTCCCATCCGGGAAAGCACCGGGGAGCTGTTTTTT.

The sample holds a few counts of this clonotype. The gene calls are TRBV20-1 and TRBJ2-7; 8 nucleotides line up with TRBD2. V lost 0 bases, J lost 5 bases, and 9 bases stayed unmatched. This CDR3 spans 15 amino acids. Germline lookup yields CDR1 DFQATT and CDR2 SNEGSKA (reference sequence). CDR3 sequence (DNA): TGCAGTGCTAGAGATCCATCAGCGGGAGTCAACGAGCAGTACTTC. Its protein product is CSARDPSAGVNEQYF.

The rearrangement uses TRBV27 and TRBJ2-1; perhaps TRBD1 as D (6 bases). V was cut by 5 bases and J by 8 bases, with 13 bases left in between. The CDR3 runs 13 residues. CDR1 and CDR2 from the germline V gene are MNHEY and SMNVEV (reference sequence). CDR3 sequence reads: CASSLQGQYEQFF. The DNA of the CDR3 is TGTGCCAGCAGTCTTCAAGGACAGTATGAGCAGTTCTTC.

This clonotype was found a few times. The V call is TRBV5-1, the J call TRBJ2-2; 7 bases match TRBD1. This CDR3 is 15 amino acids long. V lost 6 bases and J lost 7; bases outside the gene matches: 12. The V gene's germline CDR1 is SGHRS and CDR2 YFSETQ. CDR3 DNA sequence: TGCGCCAGCACCCCCTCGACAGGGTGGAACGGGGAGCTGTTTTTT. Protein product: CASTPSTGWNGELFF.

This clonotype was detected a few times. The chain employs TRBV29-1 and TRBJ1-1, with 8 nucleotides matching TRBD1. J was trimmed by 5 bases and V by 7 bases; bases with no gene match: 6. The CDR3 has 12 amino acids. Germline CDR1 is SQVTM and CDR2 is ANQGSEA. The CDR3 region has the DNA TGCAGCGCTAGGGACAGGCTGACTGAAGCTTTCTTT. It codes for CSARDRLTEAFF.

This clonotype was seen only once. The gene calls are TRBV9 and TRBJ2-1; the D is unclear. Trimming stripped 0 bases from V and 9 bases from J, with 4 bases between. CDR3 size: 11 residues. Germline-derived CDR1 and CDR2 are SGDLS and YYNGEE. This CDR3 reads CASSVGVEQFF. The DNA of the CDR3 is TGTGCCAGCAGCGTAGGGGTTGAGCAGTTCTTC.